The clone carrying this T cell receptor beta chain has only a few counts. Its cognate antigen is unknown. TCRdb re-derived calls from the 5' RACE reads in MiXCR, one entry per CDR3 protein. This table holds about 890,000 distinct CDR3 sequences, 9% to 15% found once. The data were taken from a study of identical twins. The study's findings and limits: Diverse VJ usage suggested most zero-insertion clonotypes were not invariant T cells.

Trimming removed 1 base at V and 2 bases at J, with 13 bases between. The CDR3 extends over 15 amino acids. Germline CDR1 and CDR2: DFQATT and SNEGSKA (reference sequence). Separately, the same data were catalogued under a study of yellow fever vaccine responses in identical twins.

Sequenced sample: PBMCs. The TCR comes from a woman aged 18-29 years in good health. This chain uses TRBV20-1 with TRBJ2-3, with D unresolved. The CDR3 reads CSARADNPNTDTQYF. The CDR3 DNA is TGCAGTGCTAGAGCCGATAACCCTAACACAGATACGCAGTATTTT.